Sequencing of this T cell receptor (beta chain) was carried out in a study of T cell changes during pregnancy in multiple sclerosis. Sequenced by immunoSEQ multiplex PCR; TCRdb stores in-frame clones only, minus some. The sample gives 37,000 or so clones, 90% of which show up once; 0.39% is in the top ten. CDR1 is LGHNA, CDR2 YSLEER, per germline. This CDR3 comprises 13 residues. V was clipped by 3 bases and J by 4 bases, with 9 bases between them. J is TRBJ1-1 and V is TRBV4-3; weak D call: TRBD1 (5 bases). This TCR came from a female donor with multiple sclerosis, enrolled in a pregnancy study. This specimen consisted of CD4+ T cells from peripheral blood mononuclear cells, obtained in the second trimester of pregnancy. The CDR3 protein is CASSQDISTEAFF. CDR3 coding DNA: TGCGCCAGCAGCCAGGACATAAGCACTGAAGCTTTCTTT.